This record concerns one T cell receptor (beta chain) sequence. Its specificity is unknown. From germline, CDR1 is MGHRA and CDR2 YSYEKL. The CDR3 covers 14 residues. The entry originates in a study of blood T cells in healthy people across ages. Overall study results and limits: Not knowing donor CMV status may have confounded expanded clonotype changes. Diversity estimated from one million T cells was considered an underestimate.

Isolated per sample were at least 6 million PBMCs. With a J-beta primer mix and a sample-barcoded 5' primer, a second PCR ran about 7 to 11 cycles. MiXCR was run by TCRdb on the 5' RACE reads, yielding one entry per CDR3 protein. The sample yields 1.5 million to 1.8 million distinct CDR3 sequences, 40% to 45% seen once. The clonotype comes from a woman aged 18-30 years in good health. Sequencing used blood. The chain couples TRBV4-1 to TRBJ2-4; TRBD1 matches 8 bases. The J call may be faulty, since TRBJ2-7 better matches the DNA end. The CDR3 here is CASSQGDRLGEQYF. In nucleotides, the CDR3 is TGCGCCAGCAGCCAAGGGGACAGGTTGGGCGAGCAGTACTTC.